The T cell receptor (beta chain) described here comes from a study of T cell repertoires in cytomegalovirus infection. Study context: TCR beta signatures that were public indicated CMV infection and matching HLA type.

Overall study findings and caveats: Individuals carrying CMV plus the relevant HLA were identified by cumulative frequency of public TCR beta families.

On this clonotype itself: What it binds is not known.

TCRdb redid the calling of the reads with MiXCR, one entry per CDR3 protein. The sample lists about 130,000 distinct CDR3 sequences; less than 9.5% were seen once. This sequence originates from a human donor in good health (CMV status not recorded). Some clones in this sample may be carry-over from other donors' samples. The sample taken for sequencing was PBMCs.

CDR3 nucleotides: TGTGCCAGCAGCCGGGATCCCAGCACAGATACGCAGTATTTT. Translating gives CASSRDPSTDTQYF. V usage is TRBV5-4 and J usage is TRBJ2-3; tentatively, D is TRBD2 (5 bases). CDR1 is SGHNT and CDR2 is YYREEE in the germline V gene (reference sequence). V was pared by 4 bases and J by 0 bases, with 9 bases between. CDR3 length equals 14 residues.